This note documents a single T cell receptor beta chain sequence. Profiled with immunoSEQ multiplex PCR; TCRdb holds only in-frame clones, not every one. The sample holds roughly 250,000 clones, approximately 90% seen once. This specimen belongs to a study of blood T cell repertoires in COVID-19. Study as a whole: Sources were T cells, B-cell-depleted T cells, or PBMCs; the material itself was cDNA or gDNA.

The V gene end was trimmed by 2 bases and the J gene end by 4 bases; junction bases not matched to a gene: 6. This CDR3 has 17 amino acids. Germline-derived CDR1 and CDR2 are LGHNA and YSLEER. The TCR originated in a woman aged 35 to 49 who had recovered from COVID-19. The sample comprised peripheral blood. The V call is TRBV4-3, the J call TRBJ2-3, with 13 bases identical to TRBD2. CDR3 region: CASSQRPLAGGADTQYF. CDR3 nucleotides: TGCGCCAGCAGCCAACGACCACTAGCGGGAGGGGCAGATACGCAGTATTTT.